Following are 26 T cell receptor beta chains from one sample sequenced in a study of blood T cell repertoires in COVID-19. Repertoires were generated with immunoSEQ multiplex PCR, while TCRdb's copy carries only in-frame clones and drops some. Among approximately 340,000 clones listed, approximately 90% were seen once. The specimen was peripheral blood. These receptors all stem from a man younger than 40 with COVID-19, enrolled during active disease.

The chain employs TRBV11-2 and TRBJ2-1, with D possibly TRBD2 on 5 matching bases. This CDR3 is 14 amino acids long. Per germline, CDR1 SGHAT and CDR2 FQNNGV. V was clipped by 5 bases and J by 4 bases, with 12 bases between them. CDR3 sequence: CASSTLTKYNEQFF. As DNA, the CDR3 is TGTGCCAGCAGCACCTTGACTAAATACAATGAGCAGTTCTTC.

This clone was picked up one time. The chain carries TRBV7-9 and TRBJ2-3; 8 bases match TRBD2. With V trimmed by 7 bases and J by 6 bases, 6 bases remained unmatched. CDR3 length: 13 amino acids. Germline-derived CDR1 and CDR2 are SEHNR and FQNEAQ (reference sequence). The CDR3 region is CASTLGLGDTQYF. DNA of the CDR3: TGTGCCAGCACCCTGGGACTAGGGGATACGCAGTATTTT.

The chain recombines TRBV11-3 with TRBJ2-1, with 11 bases lining up with TRBD2. Losses at the gene ends were 2 bases for V and 7 bases for J; bases not matched to a gene: 1. Germline assignment: CDR1 SGHNT and CDR2 YENEEA. CDR3 size: 14 residues. The CDR3 bases are TGTGCCAGCAGCTTACTAGCGGGAGGTAATGAGCAGTTCTTC. Translation: CASSLLAGGNEQFF.

The chain recombines TRBV19 with TRBJ1-2; 10 positions agree with TRBD1. Germline CDR1 LNHDA, CDR2 SQIVND (reference sequence). Trimming took 5 bases from V and 6 from J; bases not matched to a gene: 9. This CDR3 region has 15 residues. CDR3 DNA: TGTGCCAGTAGTCCTTGGGACAGGGGTTATAATGGCTACACCTTC. Its translation: CASSPWDRGYNGYTF.

The chain employs TRBV5-1 and TRBJ2-7; D not resolved. The CDR3 has 15 amino acids. Per germline, CDR1 SGHRS and CDR2 YFSETQ. V was cut by 2 bases and J by 2 bases, with 14 bases left in between. CDR3 residues: CASSFTPEVTYEQYF. The CDR3 region has the DNA TGCGCCAGCAGCTTTACCCCCGAGGTCACCTACGAGCAGTACTTC.

CDR3 amino acids: CASSPVLDSNEKLFF. For the CDR3, the DNA is TGTGCCAGCTCACCGGTTCTAGATTCGAATGAAAAACTGTTTTTT. The chain is built from TRBV18 and TRBJ1-4; D is uncertain. Trimming removed 3 bases from V and 5 bases from J, with 13 bases in between. This CDR3 spans 15 amino acids. The germline V gene encodes CDR1 KGHSH and CDR2 LQKENI.

The rearrangement joins TRBV4-3 to TRBJ2-5; TRBD2 agrees at 8 bases. After removal of 1 base from V and 5 bases from J, the junction contained 0 bases not matched to a gene. CDR3 length equals 13 residues. Germline values: CDR1 LGHNA, CDR2 YSLEER. DNA of the CDR3: TGCGCCAGCAGCCAAGTAGCGGGGGAGACCCAGTACTTC. Residues: CASSQVAGETQYF.

This clone was counted between two and nine times. The chain recombines TRBV24-1 with TRBJ2-2; D is possibly TRBD2 (5 bases). Trimming removed 5 bases from V and 4 bases from J, with 10 bases in between. Germline V lookup: CDR1 KGHDR, CDR2 SFDVKD. The CDR3 is 14 amino acids. The CDR3: CATSVASPTGELFF. CDR3 bases: TGTGCCACCAGTGTGGCTAGCCCCACCGGGGAGCTGTTTTTT.

This CDR3 is CASSRAYGTQETQYF. CDR3 nucleotide sequence: TGTGCCAGCAGCCGTGCGTACGGGACACAAGAGACCCAGTACTTC. This rearrangement joins TRBV11-1 to TRBJ2-5; tentative D call: TRBD1 (6 bases). The CDR3 is 15 residues long. V was trimmed by 5 bases and J by 2 bases, leaving 15 bases between them. From germline, CDR1 is SGHAT and CDR2 FQDESV (reference sequence).

This chain links TRBV28 with TRBJ2-7; 7 nucleotides align to TRBD2. The CDR3 loop spans 14 amino acids. CDR1 and CDR2 from the germline V gene are MDHEN and SYDVKM. The V segment lost 3 bases and the J segment 7 bases; nucleotides outside the gene matches: 9. The CDR3 DNA reads as TGTGCCAGCAGTTTCGGACTAGGATCGGGAGAGCAGTACTTC. Translation: CASSFGLGSGEQYF.

The CDR3 here is CASSSQGARTEAFF. In nucleotides, the CDR3 is TGTGCCAGCAGCTCACAGGGGGCGCGCACTGAAGCTTTCTTT. This rearrangement joins TRBV28 to TRBJ1-1, with 9 bases that match TRBD1. The V segment lost 6 bases and the J segment 4 bases; nucleotides outside the gene matches: 6. CDR1 and CDR2 from the germline V gene are MDHEN and SYDVKM. The CDR3 has 14 residues. The whole variable domain, remainder taken from reference TRBV28 and TRBJ1-1, is DVKVTQSSRYLVKRTGEKVFLECVQDMDHENMFWYRQDPGLGLRLIYFSYDVKMKEKGDIPEGYSVSREKKERFSLILESASTNQTSMYLCASSSQGARTEAFFGQGTRLTVV.

V gene TRBV24-1 combines with J gene TRBJ2-3, with 8 nucleotides matching TRBD1. The CDR3 runs 13 residues. CDR1 and CDR2 from the germline V gene are KGHDR and SFDVKD. Unmatched junction bases numbered 6, after V lost 9 bases and J lost 5 bases. The CDR3 protein is CATSGTGLDTQYF. CDR3 coding DNA: TGTGCCACCTCCGGGACAGGATTAGATACGCAGTATTTT.

The chain carries TRBV19 and TRBJ2-7; 9 bases map to TRBD1. Germline-derived CDR1 and CDR2 are LNHDA and SQIVND (reference sequence). V shed 9 bases, J shed 2 bases, and the junction held 14 bases outside the gene matches. The CDR3 totals 16 residues. CDR3 sequence reads: CASRISPGQGPYEQYF. In nucleotides, the CDR3 is TGTGCCAGCCGTATAAGTCCGGGACAGGGACCCTACGAGCAGTACTTC.

This clone has just one count. This rearrangement joins TRBV28 to TRBJ1-5; D is ambiguous. Germline V gives CDR1 MDHEN, CDR2 SYDVKM. The CDR3 totals 12 residues. The V end lost 6 bases, the J end lost 0 bases, and 3 bases lay between the germline ends. The CDR3 DNA is TGTGCCAGCAGGAGTAGCAATCAGCCCCAGCATTTT. As protein: CASRSSNQPQHF.

The rearrangement uses TRBV28 and TRBJ1-5; 8 nucleotides match TRBD1. V dropped 4 bases and J dropped 1; count of bases not matched to a gene: 3. Germline CDR1 reads MDHEN; CDR2 reads SYDVKM. The CDR3 totals 15 residues. The CDR3 bases are TGTGCCAGCAGTTCGGACAGGGTAAGCAATCAGCCCCAGCATTTT. It codes for CASSSDRVSNQPQHF.

This chain uses TRBV5-1 with TRBJ1-3, with D tentatively TRBD1 (5 bases). The CDR3 runs to 14 residues. The germline CDR1 and CDR2 sequences are SGHRS and YFSETQ. V dropped 2 bases and J dropped 4 bases, with 10 bases sitting between them. The DNA for the CDR3 is TGCGCCAGCAGCTTAACAGGCGCCGGAAACACCATATATTTT. It translates to CASSLTGAGNTIYF.

The chain couples TRBV27 to TRBJ2-7; 10 nucleotides agree with TRBD1. J gave up 3 bases and V 5 bases, and 10 bases lay outside the gene matches. The CDR3 consists of 16 residues. Germline assignment: CDR1 MNHEY and CDR2 SMNVEV (reference sequence). CDR3 residues: CASSPRTGGNLYEQYF. In DNA form, the CDR3 reads TGTGCCAGCAGTCCCCGGACAGGGGGAAACCTCTACGAGCAGTACTTC.

J is TRBJ2-4 and V is TRBV5-1; tentatively, D is TRBD1 (6 bases). This CDR3 region has 13 residues. V was shortened by 0 bases and J by 5 bases, with 6 bases between the two germline ends. Germline V gene sequence: CDR1 SGHRS, CDR2 YFSETQ. CDR3 DNA sequence: TGCGCCAGCAGCTTGGGACAGGAAAACATTCAGTACTTC. It codes for CASSLGQENIQYF.

This chain joins TRBV7-3 and TRBJ2-7; D is unresolved. With 5 bases removed from V and 5 bases from J, the gap between germline ends came to 13 bases. The CDR3 has 13 amino acids. Germline CDR1 SGHTA, CDR2 FQGTGA. CDR3 sequence: CASSPRLGDEQYF. CDR3 DNA: TGTGCCAGCAGCCCGAGGCTAGGCGACGAGCAGTACTTC.

The CDR3 coding sequence is TGTGCCAGCAGTGTCCGGTATAGCAATCAGCCCCAGCATTTT. Amino acids: CASSVRYSNQPQHF. V and J are TRBV2 and TRBJ1-5; no reliable D call. Germline V gene data show CDR1 as SNHLY and CDR2 as FYNNEI. V was trimmed by 4 bases and J by 0 bases, leaving 7 bases between them. The CDR3 is 14 residues long.

This rearrangement joins TRBV11-2 to TRBJ1-1; 10 nucleotides agree with TRBD1. CDR1 SGHAT and CDR2 FQNNGV come from the germline V gene. The CDR3 spans 15 residues. Trimming took 5 bases from V and 4 from J; bases not matched to a gene: 7. Written as DNA, the CDR3 is TGTGCCAGCAGCCCTCGTTGGACAGGGGGCACTGAAGCTTTCTTT. Translation gives CASSPRWTGGTEAFF.

The genes are TRBV6-2 or TRBV6-3 and TRBJ2-4; TRBD2 agrees at 11 bases. There are 16 residues in the CDR3. The V and J ends lost 6 bases and 9 bases, in that order; junction bases with no gene match: 13. Germline loops: CDR1 MNHEY, CDR2 SVGEGT. The CDR3 spells CASSTPGLAEYGIQYF. The DNA for the CDR3 is TGTGCCAGCAGCACACCGGGACTAGCGGAGTACGGCATTCAGTACTTC.

This rearrangement joins TRBV23-1 to TRBJ2-7, with D possibly being TRBD1 (7 bases). TRBV23-1 counts as an open reading frame of uncertain function. V lost 1 base to trimming and J lost 3 bases, with 16 bases between them. The CDR3 sequence is 16 residues long. CDR3 sequence (DNA): TGCGCCAGCAGTCAATATAAGGAGGGGGCTGGCTACGAGCAGTACTTC. Amino acid sequence: CASSQYKEGAGYEQYF.

This chain joins TRBV28 and TRBJ2-1; possibly TRBD2 for D (5 bases). This CDR3 spans 12 amino acids. Trimming removed 6 bases from V and 9 bases from J, with 12 bases in between. CDR1 MDHEN and CDR2 SYDVKM come from the germline V gene. The CDR3 spells CASRSRESEQFF. In nucleotides, the CDR3 is TGTGCCAGCAGGTCAAGGGAGAGTGAGCAGTTCTTC.

This clone was observed a few times. CDR3 protein: CASSVQGVYEQYF. In nucleotides, the CDR3 is TGTGCCAGCAGCGTACAGGGGGTCTACGAGCAGTACTTC. The chain recombines TRBV7-9 with TRBJ2-7; TRBD1 aligns across 8 bases. Per the germline V gene, CDR1 is SEHNR and CDR2 is FQNEAQ (reference sequence). J was trimmed by 3 bases and V by 5 bases; bases with no gene match: 3. The CDR3 is 13 amino acids.

This chain connects TRBV14 to TRBJ2-6, with 7 bases fitting TRBD1. The germline gives CDR1 SGHDN, CDR2 FVKESK. The trim removed 3 bases at V and 0 bases at J, leaving 8 bases unmatched. The CDR3 runs to 18 residues. CDR3 in DNA: TGTGCCAGCAGCCATTTACAGGGGATAAGCTCTGGGGCCAACGTCCTGACTTTC. It yields the protein CASSHLQGISSGANVLTF. Together with reference TRBV14 and TRBJ2-6, the CDR3 gives the full variable domain: EAGVTQFPSHSVIEKGQTVTLRCDPISGHDNLYWYRRVMGKEIKFLLHFVKESKQDESGMPNNRFLAERTGGTYSTLKVQPAELEDSGVYFCASSHLQGISSGANVLTFGAGSRLTVL.